These 10 T cell receptor beta chains came from one sample sequenced in a study of blood T cell repertoires in COVID-19. TCRdb's table, derived via immunoSEQ multiplex PCR, lists solely in-frame clones and lacks some. Among under 350,000 clones listed, 75% to 85% were seen once. Material for sequencing was peripheral blood. The receptors here all came from a human donor in a cohort sampled during active COVID-19.

The gene calls are TRBV19 and TRBJ2-3; TRBD1 might be the D (5 bases). This CDR3 is 15 amino acids long. V shed 2 bases and J shed 5 bases, with 14 bases lying between them. CDR1 and CDR2 from the germline V gene are LNHDA and SQIVND (reference sequence). CDR3 bases: TGTGCCAGTAGTATACGGCAGGGTAACAGAGATACGCAGTATTTT. Translating it yields CASSIRQGNRDTQYF.

This chain links TRBV3-1 (or the pseudogene TRBV3-2) with TRBJ2-1; the D is unclear. V was pared by 5 bases and J by 7 bases, with 12 bases between. CDR3 length: 13 amino acids. The germline V gene encodes CDR1 LGHDT and CDR2 YNNKEL (reference sequence). CDR3 DNA sequence: TGTGCCAGCAGCACGAGCTACCTAAATGAGCAGTTCTTC. Residues: CASSTSYLNEQFF.

V usage is TRBV2 and J usage is TRBJ1-4, with TRBD1 matching 8 bases. The CDR3 is 12 residues long. V was clipped by 6 bases and J by 17 bases; unmatched bases: 11. The germline V gene encodes CDR1 SNHLY and CDR2 FYNNEI. CDR3 sequence (DNA): TGTGCCAGCAGGTTTACAGGGGGTCACTGTTTTTTT. The encoded protein is CASRFTGGHCFF.

The count of this clone is one. The chain combines TRBV24-1 with TRBJ2-3; 7 positions match TRBD1. The junction had 8 bases not matched to a gene; V was cut back by 4 bases and J by 5 bases. In germline, CDR1 is KGHDR, CDR2 SFDVKD. The CDR3 is 15 amino acids. CDR3 sequence: CATSERQGVGDTQYF. The CDR3 nucleotides read TGTGCCACCAGTGAACGACAGGGAGTGGGAGATACGCAGTATTTT.

This clone has a single count. The CDR3 is CASSYRGDTQYF. The DNA of the CDR3 is TGCGCCAGCAGCTACAGGGGAGATACGCAGTATTTT. The chain combines TRBV5-1 with TRBJ2-3; 7 bases match TRBD1. Trimming removed 3 bases from V and 5 bases from J; junction bases left unmatched: 0. The germline V gene encodes CDR1 SGHRS and CDR2 YFSETQ. The CDR3 covers 12 residues.

This clone has only a few counts. The DNA for the CDR3 is TGTGCCAGCAGCCCCCCCGCGCATGAGCAGTACTTC. This gives the protein CASSPPAHEQYF. The chain has TRBV7-9 and TRBJ2-7; D uncertain. With 5 bases removed from V and 7 bases from J, the gap between germline ends came to 12 bases. Germline V CDR1 and CDR2: SEHNR, FQNEAQ (reference sequence). This CDR3 has 12 residues.

This clone was counted a single time. The rearrangement uses TRBV24-1 and TRBJ2-7; tentatively, D is TRBD2 (5 bases). This CDR3 spans 15 amino acids. Germline lookup yields CDR1 KGHDR and CDR2 SFDVKD. Trimming pared 2 bases from V and 5 bases from J, leaving 15 bases between. CDR3 nucleotides: TGTGCCACCAGTGATTCCCGGACTCTCCACAACGAGCAGTACTTC. This translates into CATSDSRTLHNEQYF.

The chain recombines TRBV11-2 with TRBJ2-3; TRBD2 might be the D (6 bases). The CDR3 consists of 12 residues. Germline assignment: CDR1 SGHAT and CDR2 FQNNGV. The V and J ends lost 5 bases and 8 bases respectively, with 11 bases between them. The CDR3 DNA reads as TGTGCCAGCAGCCAGACGGGGGTTACGCAGTATTTT. Its translation is CASSQTGVTQYF. Complete variable domain (other parts from reference TRBV11-2 and TRBJ2-3): EAGVAQSPRYKIIEKRQSVAFWCNPISGHATLYWYQQILGQGPKLLIQFQNNGVVDDSQLPKDRFSAERLKGVDSTLKIQPAKLEDSAVYLCASSQTGVTQYFGPGTRLTVL.

The V call is TRBV24-1, the J call TRBJ2-1; TRBD1 agrees at 10 bases. The CDR3 totals 16 residues. Germline assignment: CDR1 KGHDR and CDR2 SFDVKD. J was trimmed by 4 bases and V by 3 bases; bases with no gene match: 5. DNA of the CDR3: TGTGCCACCAGTGATCCCGGGACAGGGGTTTACAATGAGCAGTTCTTC. This encodes CATSDPGTGVYNEQFF.

The chain is built from TRBV7-2 and TRBJ2-3; tentatively, D is TRBD2 (6 bases). In germline, CDR1 is SGHTA, CDR2 FQGNSA. The CDR3 is 14 amino acids. V lost 8 bases, J lost 6 bases, and 18 bases lay in between. CDR3: CASGGIIRADTQYF. CDR3 in DNA: TGTGCCAGCGGGGGGATTATACGGGCCGATACGCAGTATTTT.